This is a list of T cell receptor beta chains from one sample in a study of blood T cells in healthy people across ages. TCRdb ran MiXCR on the 5' RACE reads and lists one entry per CDR3 protein. The sample records hundreds of thousands of distinct CDR3 sequences, 52% being singletons. Sequenced sample: blood. The receptors originated from an elderly woman in good health. CDR3s include the opening cysteine and the closing phenylalanine or tryptophan. The D gene is left open where the match is weak. Clone size, where shown, is once, few, many, or a class for clones that have expanded.

cdr3_nt: TGTGCCAGCGCACCTGGGGGGGTATTCGGAGATACGCAGTATTTT
cdr3_aa: CASAPGGVFGDTQYF
clone_size: many
v_call: TRBV28
j_call: TRBJ2-3
d_call: TRBD2

cdr3_nt: TGTGCCAGCAGTCCCCCGGGAGGAACCACAGATACGCAGTATTTT
cdr3_aa: CASSPPGGTTDTQYF
clone_size: .
v_call: TRBV12-3/TRBV12-4
j_call: TRBJ2-3
d_call: TRBD2

cdr3_nt: TGCAGTGCTACGCCTAGCCGTTTTTACAATGAGCAGTTCTTC
cdr3_aa: CSATPSRFYNEQFF
clone_size: .
v_call: TRBV20-1
j_call: TRBJ2-1
d_call: .

cdr3_nt: TGTGCCAGCAGTGGGGGACTAGCGGGAGCGGAGGGGTACCAAGAGACCCAGTACTTC
cdr3_aa: CASSGGLAGAEGYQETQYF
clone_size: .
v_call: TRBV2
j_call: TRBJ2-5
d_call: TRBD2

cdr3_nt: TGTGCCACCAGTGAGCCGGGACAGGGGCATCAGCCCCAGCATTTT
cdr3_aa: CATSEPGQGHQPQHF
clone_size: .
v_call: TRBV24-1
j_call: TRBJ1-5
d_call: TRBD1

cdr3_nt: TGTGCCAGCAGACTCGACAGGGGGCCCGGGGAGCTGTTTTTT
cdr3_aa: CASRLDRGPGELFF
clone_size: .
v_call: TRBV12-3/TRBV12-4
j_call: TRBJ2-2
d_call: TRBD1

cdr3_nt: TGTGCCGGCAGCGTTGGTATGAACGGGCCTGAAGCTTTCTTT
cdr3_aa: CAGSVGMNGPEAFF
clone_size: few
v_call: TRBV9
j_call: TRBJ1-1
d_call: .

cdr3_nt: TGTGCCAGCAGTTCGACAGGGGGCGCTTTGGCCGAGCAGTACTTC
cdr3_aa: CASSSTGGALAEQYF
clone_size: many
v_call: TRBV27
j_call: TRBJ2-7
d_call: TRBD1

cdr3_nt: TGTGCCAGCAACTCCTTCACTAGCGGGAGGGGCGAGCAGTACTTC
cdr3_aa: CASNSFTSGRGEQYF
clone_size: once
v_call: TRBV7-2
j_call: TRBJ2-7
d_call: TRBD2

cdr3_nt: TGTGCCAGCAGTCCTGGACGGGCTGGGGAGCGTTCCTACAATGAGCAGTTCTTC
cdr3_aa: CASSPGRAGERSYNEQFF
clone_size: .
v_call: TRBV2
j_call: TRBJ2-1
d_call: .

cdr3_nt: TGTGCCAGCAGCTTTGGCGGGAGGGCTGATACGCAGTATTTT
cdr3_aa: CASSFGGRADTQYF
clone_size: many
v_call: TRBV7-7
j_call: TRBJ2-3
d_call: TRBD2

cdr3_nt: TGTGCCAGCAGCGTCGCTAGCGGGAGATCAGATGAGCAGTTCTTC
cdr3_aa: CASSVASGRSDEQFF
clone_size: .
v_call: TRBV5-4
j_call: TRBJ2-1
d_call: TRBD2

cdr3_nt: TGTGCCAGCAGTGAAGACAGGGTCCTGGGACAGCCCCAGCATTTT
cdr3_aa: CASSEDRVLGQPQHF
clone_size: .
v_call: TRBV27
j_call: TRBJ1-5
d_call: TRBD1

cdr3_nt: TGCGCCAGCAGCTTCGTTCAGGGACCCGAGACCCAGTACTTC
cdr3_aa: CASSFVQGPETQYF
clone_size: many
v_call: TRBV5-1
j_call: TRBJ2-5
d_call: .

cdr3_nt: TGTGCCAGCAGTTTAGACCTAGCCTACCCTAACAATGAGCAGTTCTTC
cdr3_aa: CASSLDLAYPNNEQFF
clone_size: many
v_call: TRBV12-3/TRBV12-4
j_call: TRBJ2-1
d_call: .

cdr3_nt: TGTGCCAGCAGCTTATCCTTGGGAGGTGGCCGGGAGCAGTTCTTC
cdr3_aa: CASSLSLGGGREQFF
clone_size: .
v_call: TRBV7-2
j_call: TRBJ2-1
d_call: .

cdr3_nt: TGCGCCAGCAGCTTGGTAGCGGACACCGGGGAGCTGTTTTTT
cdr3_aa: CASSLVADTGELFF
clone_size: .
v_call: TRBV5-1
j_call: TRBJ2-2
d_call: .

cdr3_nt: TGCAGTGCTAGAGATGGGGACTTCGGTCCGGAGACCCAGTACTTC
cdr3_aa: CSARDGDFGPETQYF
clone_size: .
v_call: TRBV20-1
j_call: TRBJ2-5
d_call: .

cdr3_nt: TGTGCCAGTAGTATGGGCAGGGCGTACAATGAGCAGTTCTTC
cdr3_aa: CASSMGRAYNEQFF
clone_size: .
v_call: TRBV19
j_call: TRBJ2-1
d_call: .

cdr3_nt: TGTGCCACCTTGAAGGGCGGAGGGACCACTGAAGCTTTCTTT
cdr3_aa: CATLKGGGTTEAFF
clone_size: once
v_call: TRBV12-3/TRBV12-4
j_call: TRBJ1-1
d_call: .

cdr3_nt: TGTGCCAGCAGCCCTCCGGGTTGGTACCAAGAGACCCAGTTCTTC
cdr3_aa: CASSPPGWYQETQFF
clone_size: .
v_call: TRBV14
j_call: TRBJ2-1
d_call: .